This record looks at one T cell receptor (beta chain) sequence and its context. Per germline, CDR1 SGHDN and CDR2 FVKESK. V shed 4 bases, J shed 6 bases, and the junction held 2 bases outside the gene matches. The CDR3 extends over 12 amino acids. This sample stems from a study of cytomegalovirus exposure and HLA in healthy donors. The primer mix had 60 Vbeta and 13 Jbeta primers. Clones were read by immunoSEQ multiplex PCR, and TCRdb kept only the in-frame ones, dropping some. The sample contains about 110,000 clones, 65% to 85% of which appear only once. Sequencing was carried out using PBMCs. V and J are TRBV14 and TRBJ1-2, with TRBD1 matching 7 bases. The sequence came from a man aged 25-40 years in good health and CMV-seronegative. The CDR3 reads CASSLTGDGYTF. The CDR3 DNA sequence: TGTGCCAGCAGCCTTACAGGGGATGGCTACACCTTC.